Listed here is a single TCR beta chain. The sample originates from a study of blood T cell repertoires in COVID-19. The assay was immunoSEQ multiplex PCR, and TCRdb's table has in-frame clones only and misses some. The table has some 170,000 clones, around 83% seen once. Before being deemed recovered, Cohort 3 donors had two negative PCRs, clearance, or symptom resolution. The V gene's germline CDR1 is SGHRS and CDR2 YFSETQ. Trimming cost V 1 base and J 1 base; bases outside gene matches: 2. The CDR3 runs 14 residues. The TCR comes from a man aged 50 to 59 who had recovered from COVID-19. This chain connects TRBV5-1 to TRBJ2-7; 7 nucleotides line up with TRBD2. Sequenced material: PBMCs or T cells enriched from blood (not recorded which). CDR3 in amino acids: CASSLIGGSYEQYF. Written as DNA, the CDR3 is TGCGCCAGCAGCTTGATCGGGGGGTCCTACGAGCAGTACTTC.